This T cell receptor (beta chain) was documented in a study of blood T cell repertoires in COVID-19. Whole-study context: Both acute and convalescent COVID-19 samples were obtained from the United States, Italy and Spain.

Germline V lookup: CDR1 SGHTA, CDR2 FQGTGA. The CDR3 runs 16 residues. Trimming removed 2 bases from V and 2 bases from J; junction bases left unmatched: 3. Original data processing: By means of reference gene primer amplification, nucleated cell counts were estimated. Produced via immunoSEQ multiplex PCR; TCRdb's table is partial and in-frame only. For V, J and clone size, that table is used; D and trimming come from the DNA. The sample holds roughly 110,000 clones, about four fifths seen once. The sequenced sample consisted of peripheral blood. The V and J genes are TRBV7-3 and TRBJ2-5, with 12 positions matching TRBD2. This clonotype was sampled from a human donor in a cohort sampled during active COVID-19. Here the CDR3 DNA reads TGTGCCAGCAGCTTATGGACTAGCGGGACACAAGAGACCCAGTACTTC. Its translation is CASSLWTSGTQETQYF.